This T cell receptor beta chain was identified in a study of molecular identifiers for immune sequencing clone quantification listed by TCRdb under 2018. About the full investigation: For a replicate experiment, RNA from around 18,000 or 91,000 naive CD8 T cells was divided into five aliquots, and four of the five aliquots were sequenced. CD8 T cells were used in a methods study to benchmark molecular-identifier clustering-based TCR repertoire sequencing (MIDCIRS) and TCR RNA copy counting.

Library preparation used PCR. The sequencing machine was a NextSeq 500. Bulk TCR libraries were made following a previously described method, with the TCR primers given in Table S5. Purification of total RNA was performed with the Qiagen AllPrep DNA/RNA kit. Before any analysis, reads coming from multiple sequencing runs of the same library were combined into one pool. The authors' pipeline ran thus. Reads were retained only if their TCR constant sequence matched exactly, and those retained reads were trimmed to 150 nt and grouped according to their 12-nt molecular barcodes. Within each barcode group, reads were sub-clustered at a 15% Levenshtein threshold, and quality-weighted consensus sequences were built per RNA molecule. Non-functional sequences were filtered out, along with any lower-count sequence sitting one edit away from another sequence. On the basis of fitting two negative binomial distributions, barcode sub-clusters with fewer than 20% of the maximum read count were discarded. In TCRdb, the public reads were trimmed at Q25 with fastp and aligned with MiXCR, with productive beta chains retained. CDR3 protein duplicates are merged, each entry listing the most common genes and DNA. The V and J calls, along with clone size, are taken from TCRdb and not from the paper's own processing. This sample lists about 320,000 distinct CDR3 sequences; 24% were detected once. The ten biggest clones cover 0.65% to 0.75% of the sample.

Overall results and qualifications from the work: Even against a background of around 950,000 naive CD8 T cells, spiked-in Jurkat TCR RNA amounting to a single cell's worth was reported to be detectable. In CMV-specific effector cells, over 98% of molecules were held by clones above 20 RNA copies, whereas under 1% of molecules were held by such clones in naive cells. When barcode sub-clustering was omitted, TCR diversity was inflated by chimeric consensus sequences, with chimeras reaching as high as 47%. The naive libraries included spiked-in Jurkat TCR RNA (about 11 copies' worth), and this RNA is not part of the donor repertoire. The sizes of highly expanded clones could end up underestimated when identical TCR molecules share a barcode. Modeling gave approximately 3 recovered TCR RNA copies per cell versus 7.5 to 10 by digital PCR, implying around 31% capture efficiency.

Points on this clonotype: Its specific antigen is unknown. Base quality data are lacking; no much larger clone is found one base away.

The junction carries 15 bases between V and J, which are trimmed by 3 bases and 4 bases respectively. The CDR3 starts with the cysteine, ends with the phenylalanine, and has 15 residues. Of all the DNA, just the CDR3 is kept, 45 bases in frame from base 1. Libraries of naive CD8 T cells were generated from roughly 20,000 to 1,000,000 sorted cells, with 10%, 30% or 50% of the purified RNA used. Naive CD8 T cells were FACS-sorted as CD8+CD4-CCR7+CD45RA+ on a BD FACSAria II into RLT Plus buffer. To test detection sensitivity, Jurkat RNA equal to ten TCR copies was added to samples of 20,000-1,000,000 naive CD8 T cells. CD8 T cells were enriched using RosetteSep CD8+ T Cell Enrichment Cocktail and Ficoll-Paque, and the enriched cells then underwent ACK red cell lysis.

The receptor chain draws on TRBV12-3 or TRBV12-4 and TRBJ1-1, with the D segment identity uncertain. The sample comprised naive CD8+ T cells from blood, with Jurkat cell RNA spiked in. The cell subset or site label here, explained by the study, means: FACS-sorted CD8+CD4-CCR7+CD45RA+ naive T cells. The origin of this receptor is a human donor in good health. Some libraries in this study had Jurkat cell RNA spiked in. The nucleotide sequence reads TGTGCCAGCAGTTTTGAAGTGGGAGCGCCCACTGAAGCTTTCTTT. This gives the protein CASSFEVGAPTEAFF.